The 32 T cell receptor beta chains below come from one sample, sequenced in a study of T cell clones after liver transplantation. Only in-frame clones appear in the TCRdb table, and some are missing; sequencing was by immunoSEQ multiplex PCR. The data show 75,000 to 95,000 clones, with around 80% seen just once and around 2.2% held by the top ten. Here the sequenced sample was CD4+ T cells from blood, taken around 50 months after liver transplant. Receptor source: a human patient who received a liver transplant. Some T cells may originate from the graft donor.

This clone was seen only once. V and J are TRBV7-6 and TRBJ1-4; 7 nucleotides match TRBD1. The germline V gene encodes CDR1 SGHVS and CDR2 FNYEAQ. The CDR3 contains 13 residues. The junction had 3 bases not matched to a gene; V was cut back by 3 bases and J by 8 bases. The CDR3 DNA sequence: TGTGCCAGCAGCTTTCACAGGGGCGAAAAACTGTTTTTT. Its protein product is CASSFHRGEKLFF.

The CDR3 is CASTPSLLDRNTGELFF. For the CDR3, the DNA is TGTGCCAGCACCCCGTCCCTATTGGACAGAAACACCGGGGAGCTGTTTTTT. The chain carries TRBV13 and TRBJ2-2, with TRBD1 as a possible D gene (6 bases). This CDR3 is built from 17 residues. CDR1 is PRHDT and CDR2 is FYEKMQ in the germline V gene (reference sequence). Trimming stripped 7 bases from V and 2 bases from J, with 20 bases between.

The rearrangement uses TRBV7-2 and TRBJ1-1; maybe TRBD1 (5 bases). CDR1 and CDR2 (germline): SGHTA, FQGNSA. The CDR3 covers 15 residues. Trimming shortened V by 1 base and J by 5 bases, and 14 bases separated the two germline ends. For the CDR3, the DNA is TGTGCCAGCAGCTTAGGGGGCAGGAGGATTACTGAAGCTTTCTTT. Amino acid sequence: CASSLGGRRITEAFF.

The gene calls are TRBV5-1 and TRBJ2-7, with 7 bases that match TRBD1. Germline CDR1 SGHRS, CDR2 YFSETQ. This CDR3 is built from 16 residues. The V and J ends lost 4 bases and 3 bases, in that order; junction bases with no gene match: 13. The CDR3 here is CASSATSNRGYYEQYF. As DNA, the CDR3 is TGCGCCAGCAGCGCTACAAGTAACAGGGGCTACTACGAGCAGTACTTC.

This clone has only one observation. The rearrangement links TRBV7-8 to TRBJ2-3, with no clear D. CDR1 and CDR2 from the germline V gene are SGHVS and FQNEAQ. V dropped 5 bases and J dropped 0 bases, with 9 bases sitting between them. CDR3 size: 14 residues. The CDR3 reads CASSPQGSTDTQYF. The CDR3 region has the DNA TGTGCCAGCAGCCCGCAAGGGAGCACAGATACGCAGTATTTT.

This clone has only one observation. The chain is built from TRBV5-4 and TRBJ1-1, with D possibly being TRBD1 (5 bases). V lost 5 bases to trimming and J lost 2 bases, with 13 bases between them. The CDR3 runs 14 residues. Germline values: CDR1 SGHNT, CDR2 YYREEE (reference sequence). The CDR3, as DNA: TGTGCCAGCAGTTTCACCGGGGGTAACACTGAAGCTTTCTTT. This translates into CASSFTGGNTEAFF.

The chain employs TRBV6-6 and TRBJ2-7, with 12 bases that match TRBD2. Germline CDR1 is MNHNY and CDR2 is SVGAGI (reference sequence). CDR3 length equals 15 residues. J was trimmed by 2 bases and V by 6 bases; bases with no gene match: 5. The CDR3 region has the DNA TGTGCCAGCAGACCAGGACTAGCGGGGCCCTACGAGCAGTACTTC. Encoded protein: CASRPGLAGPYEQYF.

This chain links TRBV19 with TRBJ1-5, with TRBD1 matching over 7 bases. V shed 6 bases and J 2 bases; nucleotides not matched to a gene: 16. Germline V CDR1 and CDR2: LNHDA, SQIVND (reference sequence). This CDR3 region has 18 residues. This chain's CDR3 is CASRRGDSLGEGNQPQHF. In DNA form, the CDR3 reads TGTGCCAGTAGGCGGGGGGACAGCCTCGGAGAGGGCAATCAGCCCCAGCATTTT.

V usage is TRBV5-1 and J usage is TRBJ2-5, with a weak D call TRBD2 (5 bases). The V end was cut by 3 bases, the J end by 7 bases, with 7 bases between. CDR3 length equals 11 residues. Germline V lookup: CDR1 SGHRS, CDR2 YFSETQ. The CDR3, as DNA: TGCGCCAGCAGCTCCGAGGGGACCCAGTACTTC. Protein sequence: CASSSEGTQYF.

The gene calls are TRBV7-2 and TRBJ1-5; no definite D call. The germline gives CDR1 SGHTA, CDR2 FQGNSA. V lost 1 base to trimming and J lost 8 bases, with 15 bases between them. CDR3 size: 15 residues. The CDR3 nucleotides are TGTGCCAGCAGCTTAGTTGCTGGACCCAAAAAGCCCCAGCATTTT. Encoded protein: CASSLVAGPKKPQHF.

The rearrangement uses TRBV28 and TRBJ2-7; 7 bases are shared with TRBD2. The J segment lost 7 bases and the V segment lost 2 bases, leaving 8 bases of the junction unmatched. Per the germline V gene, CDR1 is MDHEN and CDR2 is SYDVKM. This CDR3 has 14 amino acids. CDR3 amino acids: CASSLASGTREQYF. The CDR3 bases are TGTGCCAGCAGTTTAGCCAGCGGGACTCGTGAGCAGTACTTC.

This clone was found once. The rearrangement joins TRBV7-2 to TRBJ1-6, with D hard to call. Trimming cost V 2 bases and J 7 bases, with 9 bases left between them. The CDR3 is 14 amino acids. The V gene's germline CDR1 is SGHTA and CDR2 FQGNSA. The CDR3 DNA is TGTGCCAGCAGCTTATCCCTCGGGAATTCACCCCTCCACTTT. The encoded protein is CASSLSLGNSPLHF.

The chain links TRBV15 to TRBJ1-1; D unclear. The CDR3 is 10 amino acids. The germline V gene has CDR1 LNHNV and CDR2 YYDKDF (reference sequence). V lost 7 bases, J lost 3 bases, and 3 bases lay in between. CDR3 DNA: TGTGCCACCAAGGACACTGAAGCTTTCTTT. Translated: CATKDTEAFF.

This chain joins TRBV21-1 and TRBJ1-3. TRBV21-1 is termed a pseudogene. The CDR3 is 17 amino acids. CDR3 protein: CASSRNVLQHARNTIYF. The CDR3 nucleotides read TGTGCCAGCAGCAGGAACGTGCTACAACACGCACGAAACACCATATATTTT.

The chain links TRBV28 to TRBJ2-3; D is perhaps TRBD1 (5 bases). CDR3 size: 16 residues. Germline V CDR1 and CDR2: MDHEN, SYDVKM. V was trimmed by 6 bases and J by 2 bases, leaving 18 bases between them. CDR3 DNA: TGTGCCAGCAGGGGCCGTGGCAGGGAAATCACAGATACGCAGTATTTT. It yields the protein CASRGRGREITDTQYF.

This clone was observed a single time. The V and J genes are TRBV11-3 and TRBJ1-5; possible D gene TRBD1, 6 bases. The CDR3 extends over 18 amino acids. Trimming cost V 1 base and J 6 bases, with 22 bases left between them. Germline lookup yields CDR1 SGHNT and CDR2 YENEEA. CDR3: CASSLVFGRRQVFQPQHF. The CDR3 DNA follows: TGTGCCAGCAGCTTAGTGTTTGGTAGGCGACAGGTCTTTCAGCCCCAGCATTTT.

The sample holds one count of this clone. The chain has TRBV9 and TRBJ2-1, with 10 positions matching TRBD2. Germline V gives CDR1 SGDLS, CDR2 YYNGEE. The ends lost 4 bases at V and 4 bases at J; junction bases unmatched: 5. The CDR3 sequence is 15 residues long. The DNA for the CDR3 is TGTGCCAGCAGCCCCCGGACTAGCGGATACAATGAGCAGTTCTTC. Translation gives CASSPRTSGYNEQFF.

J is TRBJ2-3 and V is TRBV7-2, with 10 bases fitting TRBD2. The germline V gene has CDR1 SGHTA and CDR2 FQGNSA. The CDR3 has 14 residues. The V and J ends lost 1 base and 9 bases, in that order; junction bases with no gene match: 4. The CDR3 region is CASSLDTSGTTQYF. The DNA for the CDR3 is TGTGCCAGCAGCTTAGATACTAGCGGGACCACGCAGTATTTT.

V is TRBV28 and J is TRBJ1-5; 8 bases map to TRBD1. V shed 5 bases, J shed 0 bases, and the junction held 12 bases outside the gene matches. Germline CDR1 and CDR2: MDHEN and SYDVKM. This CDR3 is 18 amino acids long. This chain's CDR3 is CASSVQGGTAYSNQPQHF. CDR3 coding DNA: TGTGCCAGCAGTGTACAGGGGGGGACAGCTTATAGCAATCAGCCCCAGCATTTT.

The J gene is TRBJ1-1, the V gene TRBV6-6; D is undetermined. V was pared by 5 bases and J by 1 base, with 11 bases between. Germline assignment: CDR1 MNHNY and CDR2 SVGAGI (reference sequence). This CDR3 comprises 14 residues. The CDR3 DNA sequence: TGTGCCAGCAGTACCACGGAGGGGAACACTGAAGCTTTCTTT. This gives the protein CASSTTEGNTEAFF.

This sequence joins TRBV4-3 and TRBJ2-1; 8 bases line up with TRBD1. This CDR3 has 15 residues. The V segment lost 1 base and the J segment 3 bases; nucleotides outside the gene matches: 2. Germline CDR1 is LGHNA and CDR2 is YSLEER. The CDR3 nucleotides are TGCGCCAGCAGCCAAGGGGACAGGTTCTACAATGAGCAGTTCTTC. Amino acid sequence: CASSQGDRFYNEQFF.

V gene TRBV7-2 combines with J gene TRBJ2-2; 10 nucleotides align to TRBD2. J lost 4 bases, V lost 5 bases, and 7 bases had no gene match. Germline CDR1 is SGHTA and CDR2 is FQGNSA. CDR3 length equals 16 residues. The CDR3 DNA follows: TGTGCCAGCAGCCCGCGGACTAGCGGCCTCACCGGGGAGCTGTTTTTT. Its translation is CASSPRTSGLTGELFF.

J is TRBJ1-1 and V is TRBV6-5; 9 positions agree with TRBD1. Looked up from germline, CDR1 is MNHEY and CDR2 is SVGAGI. V lost 2 bases and J lost 10; bases outside the gene matches: 5. The CDR3 sequence is 13 residues long. CDR3 nucleotide sequence: TGTGCCAGCAGTTACACGGGACAGGGTCGAGCTTTCTTT. The encoded protein is CASSYTGQGRAFF.

The V call is TRBV6-1, the J call TRBJ1-1, with D possibly TRBD1 on 5 matching bases. The V gene's germline CDR1 is MNHNS and CDR2 SASEGT. V was pared by 0 bases and J by 4 bases, with 18 bases between. This CDR3 spans 17 amino acids. CDR3 coding DNA: TGTGCCAGCAGTGAAGCGCTTCTTGGGGCGCGGGGCACTGAAGCTTTCTTT. Translation gives CASSEALLGARGTEAFF.

This chain joins TRBV28 and TRBJ2-1; maybe TRBD2 (5 bases). CDR1 is MDHEN and CDR2 is SYDVKM in the germline V gene. Trimming stripped 7 bases from V and 4 bases from J, with 8 bases between. This CDR3 is built from 12 residues. DNA of the CDR3: TGTGCCAGCACCCCGGGGTACAATGAGCAGTTCTTC. This translates into CASTPGYNEQFF.

This clone was counted only a few times. The rearrangement joins TRBV6-6 to TRBJ1-3; D unresolved. Between the trimmed V and J ends, which lost 6 bases and 0 bases, there was a span of 6 bases. CDR1 and CDR2 from the germline V gene are MNHNY and SVGAGI (reference sequence). This CDR3 has 13 residues. The CDR3 coding sequence is TGTGCCAGCAGCCGCCCCTCTGGAAACACCATATATTTT. Protein product: CASSRPSGNTIYF.

This clone appeared a single time. In DNA, the CDR3 is TGTGCCAGCAGCGCCAGGGACGGGAGGATAAGAGGCGGGATTGACGAGCAGTACTTC. It is translated as CASSARDGRIRGGIDEQYF. The chain is built from TRBV5-6 and TRBJ2-7; TRBD2 matches at 7 bases. The germline CDR1 and CDR2 sequences are SGHDT and YYEEEE. Trimming took 4 bases from V and 5 from J; bases not matched to a gene: 24. The length of the CDR3 is 19 residues. Filled out from reference TRBV5-6 and TRBJ2-7, the complete variable domain reads DAGVTQSPTHLIKTRGQQVTLRCSPKSGHDTVSWYQQALGQGPQFIFQYYEEEERQRGNFPDRFSGHQFPNYSSELNVNALLLGDSALYLCASSARDGRIRGGIDEQYFGPGTRLTVT.

The chain couples TRBV6-4 to TRBJ2-2; no firm D call. CDR1 and CDR2 from the germline V gene are MRHNA and SNTAGT. The CDR3 covers 14 residues. V was pared by 3 bases and J by 5 bases, with 10 bases between. Here the CDR3 reads CASSESPGTGELFF. The CDR3 DNA sequence: TGTGCCAGCAGTGAAAGTCCCGGGACCGGGGAGCTGTTTTTT.

This clone has only one observation. The J gene is TRBJ1-5, the V gene TRBV19; D ambiguous. Germline V gene data show CDR1 as LNHDA and CDR2 as SQIVND (reference sequence). Trimming stripped 5 bases from V and 4 bases from J, with 9 bases between. CDR3 length equals 13 residues. Here the CDR3 DNA reads TGTGCCAGTAGTGATAGTTTGAATCAGCCCCAGCATTTT. It encodes CASSDSLNQPQHF.

This clone was detected only once. One end of the junction is discordant with germline, which a read error may explain. This rearrangement joins TRBV7-9 to TRBJ1-6, with a tentative D call TRBD1 (6 bases). The CDR3 has 16 residues. Looked up from germline, CDR1 is SEHNR and CDR2 is FQNEAQ (reference sequence). CDR3 amino acids: CASSLGRGAYSSPLHF. The CDR3 DNA sequence: TGTGCCAGCAGCTTGGGCCGGGGGGCGTATAGTTCACCCCTCCACTTT.

The chain couples TRBV5-4 to TRBJ2-3; 10 bases agree with TRBD1. Germline values: CDR1 SGHNT, CDR2 YYREEE (reference sequence). This CDR3 is 17 amino acids long. With V trimmed by 9 bases and J by 2 bases, 15 bases remained unmatched. The CDR3 DNA reads TGTGCCACCCAGGACCCACGGACAGGGGGGCACACAGATACGCAGTATTTT. This gives the protein CATQDPRTGGHTDTQYF.

The chain employs TRBV7-2 and TRBJ1-1; D ambiguous. Germline loops: CDR1 SGHTA, CDR2 FQGNSA. Trimming stripped 5 bases from V and 5 bases from J, with 15 bases between. CDR3 length equals 14 residues. The CDR3 bases are TGTGCCAGCAGCCCCTCTTACGGTAGAACTGAAGCTTTCTTT. It specifies CASSPSYGRTEAFF.